Each of the 8 T cell receptor beta chains below was sequenced from the same sample in a study of control samples from healthy donors and cancer patients. The data were produced by immunoSEQ multiplex PCR, yet TCRdb's version contains in-frame clones alone and is incomplete. The sample comprises fewer than 95,000 clones, 90% to 95% of which are singletons, and around 14% rests with the top ten. Source material: blood. The receptors here all came from a man younger than 45 in good health.

This chain uses TRBV20-1 with TRBJ2-4; D call uncertain. V lost 3 bases to trimming and J lost 2 bases, with 8 bases between them. Per the germline V gene, CDR1 is DFQATT and CDR2 is SNEGSKA (reference sequence). The CDR3 extends over 13 amino acids. CDR3 residues: CSASAASKNIQYF. In DNA form, the CDR3 reads TGCAGTGCTAGTGCGGCATCCAAAAACATTCAGTACTTC.

V is TRBV18 and J is TRBJ1-1; 7 bases match TRBD1. J lost 5 bases, V lost 2 bases, and 11 bases had no gene match. Looked up from germline, CDR1 is KGHSH and CDR2 is LQKENI. This CDR3 is built from 16 residues. CDR3 loop: CASSPRTGAEGTEAFF. The CDR3 nucleotides read TGTGCCAGCTCACCAAGAACAGGGGCTGAGGGTACTGAAGCTTTCTTT.

The chain employs TRBV5-1 and TRBJ2-5; D might be TRBD2 (6 bases). With 4 bases removed from V and 5 bases from J, the gap between germline ends came to 12 bases. Germline assignment: CDR1 SGHRS and CDR2 YFSETQ. The CDR3 is 13 amino acids. The CDR3 sequence: CASSPLEGETQYF. CDR3 in DNA: TGCGCCAGCAGCCCCTTGGAGGGGGAGACCCAGTACTTC.

This chain joins TRBV4-1 and TRBJ1-2, with D unresolved. V shed 1 base and J shed 5 bases, with 11 bases lying between them. The CDR3 extends over 14 amino acids. The germline gives CDR1 MGHRA, CDR2 YSYEKL. The CDR3 loop reads CASSQGQAGYGYTF. CDR3 in DNA: TGCGCCAGCAGCCAAGGGCAGGCGGGGTATGGCTACACCTTC.

The chain uses TRBV28 and TRBJ1-6; TRBD1 is a possible D gene (6 bases). Deletions cut 5 bases from V and 11 bases from J, with 25 bases between. Germline assignment: CDR1 MDHEN and CDR2 SYDVKM. The CDR3 spans 17 residues. The CDR3: CASSQSSGTPYGAPLHF. The CDR3 bases are TGTGCCAGCAGTCAATCCTCCGGGACACCTTACGGCGCACCCCTCCACTTT.

The chain carries TRBV19 and TRBJ2-1; no clear D. The germline V and J ends were trimmed by 6 bases and 0 bases, with 9 bases remaining between them. CDR3 length: 14 amino acids. The germline V gene encodes CDR1 LNHDA and CDR2 SQIVND (reference sequence). Written as DNA, the CDR3 is TGTGCCAGTAGGGATTCAAGCTCCTACAATGAGCAGTTCTTC. Protein product: CASRDSSSYNEQFF.

The rearrangement uses TRBV25-1 and TRBJ2-7; D is undetermined. The CDR3 sequence is 12 residues long. Trimming cost V 4 bases and J 5 bases, with 9 bases left between them. Germline assignment: CDR1 MGHDK and CDR2 SYGVNS. The CDR3 is CASSAMTDEQYF. The CDR3 DNA sequence: TGTGCCAGCAGTGCTATGACGGACGAGCAGTACTTC.

This chain joins TRBV9 and TRBJ1-6, with D perhaps TRBD1 (5 bases). CDR1 is SGDLS, CDR2 YYNGEE, per germline. This CDR3 comprises 16 residues. V lost 4 bases and J lost 5, with 16 bases in between. CDR3 amino acids: CASSRFRGMNNSPLHF. CDR3 coding DNA: TGTGCCAGCAGCCGGTTCCGGGGGATGAATAATTCACCCCTCCACTTT.